These 12 T cell receptor beta chains share one sample of origin, sequenced in a study of shared clonotypes between healthy human individuals (dated by TCRdb to 2019 to 2021). Libraries were built with the immunoSEQ multiplex PCR assay. The table was pulled from immuneACCESS by TCRdb, which kept in-frame rearrangements only. Such tables lose some clones; where checked, under half of the loss comes from unresolved V genes, and the rest has no known cause. In this sample the table shows about 1.5 million clones, around 98% of which occur a single time. Roughly 0.4% of the sample lies in the top ten. The sample taken for sequencing was naive CD4+ T cells sorted from blood. The label giving this sample's cell subset or site can be read as: CD45RA+ positively selected. These receptors were collected from a man aged 25 to 45 in good health.

The CDR3 region is CASSLGGGQETQYF. In nucleotides, the CDR3 is TGTGCCAGCAGCTTGGGAGGGGGGCAAGAGACCCAGTACTTC. This chain uses TRBV11-2 with TRBJ2-5; possibly TRBD2 for D (7 bases). Germline values: CDR1 SGHAT, CDR2 FQNNGV. The germline V and J ends were trimmed by 3 bases and 2 bases, with 10 bases remaining between them. The CDR3 has 14 residues.

The rearrangement links TRBV15 to TRBJ2-1; 8 nucleotides match TRBD2. The CDR3 length is 16 residues. Germline loops: CDR1 LNHNV, CDR2 YYDKDF (reference sequence). The trim removed 9 bases at V and 0 bases at J, leaving 10 bases unmatched. The CDR3 DNA follows: TGTGCCACTTCCAAAACTAGCGGAACCTCCTACAATGAGCAGTTCTTC. Protein product: CATSKTSGTSYNEQFF.

The chain couples TRBV10-1 to TRBJ1-1; weak D call: TRBD1 (6 bases). The CDR3 length is 14 residues. Per the germline V gene, CDR1 is WNHNN and CDR2 is SYGVQD (reference sequence). V was pared by 9 bases and J by 4 bases, with 18 bases between. CDR3 loop: CASSRRGVGTEAFF. The CDR3 DNA sequence: TGCGCCAGTTCACGAAGGGGGGTTGGCACTGAAGCTTTCTTT.

The chain joins TRBV7-9 to TRBJ1-5; TRBD1 aligns across 7 bases. J lost 2 bases, V lost 5 bases, and 0 bases had no gene match. Germline values: CDR1 SEHNR, CDR2 FQNEAQ (reference sequence). The CDR3 has 13 amino acids. The CDR3 is CASSGQGNQPQHF. CDR3 nucleotide sequence: TGTGCCAGCAGCGGACAGGGCAATCAGCCCCAGCATTTT.

This sequence joins TRBV28 and TRBJ1-2; 10 positions agree with TRBD1. V lost 5 bases to trimming and J lost 4 bases; unmatched junction nucleotides: 7. Germline CDR1 MDHEN, CDR2 SYDVKM. This CDR3 region has 15 residues. The CDR3 sequence: CASSPGQGEGYGYTF. The CDR3 nucleotides read TGTGCCAGCAGTCCAGGACAGGGGGAGGGCTATGGCTACACCTTC.

The rearrangement uses TRBV28 and TRBJ2-1, with 12 bases identical to TRBD2. Germline CDR1 reads MDHEN; CDR2 reads SYDVKM. The CDR3 is 18 amino acids. Losses at the gene ends were 5 bases for V and 3 bases for J; bases not matched to a gene: 11. CDR3 DNA: TGTGCCAGCAGTCCTCACCACGGACTAGCGGGAATCTACAATGAGCAGTTCTTC. The encoded protein is CASSPHHGLAGIYNEQFF.

The chain uses TRBV18 and TRBJ2-1; tentatively, D is TRBD1 or TRBD2 (5 bases each). Germline loops: CDR1 KGHSH, CDR2 LQKENI. The CDR3 sequence is 15 residues long. The ends were cut back, 2 bases at V and 5 bases at J, with 13 bases in the middle. CDR3 nucleotide sequence: TGTGCCAGCTCACCAAGAGGGACGAGGGACAATGAGCAGTTCTTC. Its protein is CASSPRGTRDNEQFF.

The gene calls are TRBV19 and TRBJ2-2; 9 positions agree with TRBD2. There are 15 residues in the CDR3. Per the germline V gene, CDR1 is LNHDA and CDR2 is SQIVND (reference sequence). Trimming took 8 bases from V and 4 from J; bases not matched to a gene: 8. CDR3 loop: CASQSGGRATGELFF. For the CDR3, the DNA is TGTGCCAGTCAATCGGGCGGGAGGGCCACCGGGGAGCTGTTTTTT.

This clone was recorded once. Written as DNA, the CDR3 is TGCGCCAGCAGTGAGAAGGGACAAAGCTCCTACGAGCAGTACTTC. The encoded protein is CASSEKGQSSYEQYF. The chain is built from TRBV10-1 and TRBJ2-7; a possible D gene is TRBD1 (6 bases). The ends were cut back, 2 bases at V and 0 bases at J, with 11 bases in the middle. The CDR3 covers 15 residues. Germline CDR1 and CDR2: WNHNN and SYGVQD (reference sequence).

The chain is built from TRBV27 and TRBJ2-7; D ambiguous. CDR1 and CDR2 from the germline V gene are MNHEY and SMNVEV (reference sequence). Trimming left V 3 bases short and J 7 bases short, with 13 bases between. This CDR3 contains 13 residues. The CDR3 is CASSLSRRSEQYF. CDR3 in DNA: TGTGCCAGCAGTTTGTCCCGGCGGAGTGAGCAGTACTTC.

The chain uses TRBV19 and TRBJ1-4; D may be TRBD1 (6 bases). Germline-derived CDR1 and CDR2 are LNHDA and SQIVND (reference sequence). Deletions cut 3 bases from V and 7 bases from J, with 12 bases between. CDR3 length: 14 residues. The CDR3 coding sequence is TGTGCCAGTAGTATGGCAGGGGCGGGTGAAAAACTGTTTTTT. This encodes CASSMAGAGEKLFF.

This chain connects TRBV5-6 to TRBJ2-3, with 8 bases identical to TRBD1. Germline V gene sequence: CDR1 SGHDT, CDR2 YYEEEE. The trim removed 7 bases at V and 2 bases at J, leaving 21 bases unmatched. The CDR3 runs to 19 residues. The CDR3 spells CASSKPGTGFWVDTDTQYF. The CDR3 DNA sequence: TGTGCCAGCTCCAAACCCGGGACAGGCTTTTGGGTGGACACAGATACGCAGTATTTT.